The entry that follows covers one TCR beta chain sequence. Its antigen remains unknown. This entry belongs to a study of T-cell reconstitution after alpha-beta-depleted transplantation in children. Broader study findings: It was reported that alpha-beta T cells came from several hundred expanded graft clones (about two months after transplant).

TCRbeta library preparation incorporated unique molecular identifiers. TCRdb reprocessed the PCR reads with MiXCR, giving one entry per CDR3 protein. The sample lists just over 950,000 distinct CDR3 sequences; about 31% were seen once. Germline V CDR1 and CDR2: SGDLS, YYNGEE. This CDR3 is built from 14 residues. V lost 4 bases and J lost 0; bases outside the gene matches: 4. This specimen was PBMCs, mostly from graft donor cells, taken 360 days after TCRalphabeta/CD19-depleted stem cell transplant. The source of this sequence is a boy under two years old who had a stem cell transplant for SCID, so the T cells may come from the graft donor. This rearrangement joins TRBV9 to TRBJ2-7, with TRBD1 matching over 7 bases. The CDR3: CASSIRDSSYEQYF. The CDR3 region has the DNA TGTGCCAGCAGCATCCGGGACAGCTCCTACGAGCAGTACTTC. The full variable domain, its missing parts supplied by reference TRBV9 and TRBJ2-7, is DSGVTQTPKHLITATGQRVTLRCSPRSGDLSVYWYQQSLDQGLQFLIQYYNGEERAKGNILERFSAQQFPDLHSELNLSSLELGDSALYFCASSIRDSSYEQYFGPGTRLTVT.